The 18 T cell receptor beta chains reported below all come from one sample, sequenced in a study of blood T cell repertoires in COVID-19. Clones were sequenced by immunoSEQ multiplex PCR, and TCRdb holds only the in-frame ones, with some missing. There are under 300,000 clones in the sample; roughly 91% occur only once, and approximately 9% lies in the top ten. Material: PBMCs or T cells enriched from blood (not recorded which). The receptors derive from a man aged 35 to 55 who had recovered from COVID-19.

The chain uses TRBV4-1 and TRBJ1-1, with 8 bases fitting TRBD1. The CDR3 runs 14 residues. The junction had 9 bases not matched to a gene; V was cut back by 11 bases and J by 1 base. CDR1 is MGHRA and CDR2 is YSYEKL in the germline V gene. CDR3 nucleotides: TGCGCCTCACAATGGGACAGGTGGAACACTGAAGCTTTCTTT. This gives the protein CASQWDRWNTEAFF.

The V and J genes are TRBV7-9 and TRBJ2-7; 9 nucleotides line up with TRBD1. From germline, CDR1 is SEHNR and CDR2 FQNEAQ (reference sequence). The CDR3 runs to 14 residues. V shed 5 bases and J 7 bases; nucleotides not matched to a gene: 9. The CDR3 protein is CASSVETGGREQYF. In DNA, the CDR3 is TGTGCCAGCAGCGTGGAGACAGGGGGTCGGGAGCAGTACTTC.

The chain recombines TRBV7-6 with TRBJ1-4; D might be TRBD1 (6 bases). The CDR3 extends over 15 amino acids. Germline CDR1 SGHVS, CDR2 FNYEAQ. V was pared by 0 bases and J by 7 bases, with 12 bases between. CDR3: CASSLAGRGTEKLFF. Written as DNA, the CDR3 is TGTGCCAGCAGCTTAGCGGGCAGGGGAACTGAAAAACTGTTTTTT.

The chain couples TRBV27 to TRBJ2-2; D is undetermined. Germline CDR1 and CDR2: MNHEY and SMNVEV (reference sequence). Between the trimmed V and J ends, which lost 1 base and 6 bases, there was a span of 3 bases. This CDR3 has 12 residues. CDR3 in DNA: TGTGCCAGCAGTTTATTATCCGGGGAGCTGTTTTTT. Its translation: CASSLLSGELFF.

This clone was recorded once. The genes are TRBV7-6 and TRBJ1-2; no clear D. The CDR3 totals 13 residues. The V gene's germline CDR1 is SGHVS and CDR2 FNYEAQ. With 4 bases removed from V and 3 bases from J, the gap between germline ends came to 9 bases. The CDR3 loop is CASSSRGYYGYTF. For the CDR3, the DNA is TGTGCCAGCAGCTCCCGCGGGTACTATGGCTACACCTTC.

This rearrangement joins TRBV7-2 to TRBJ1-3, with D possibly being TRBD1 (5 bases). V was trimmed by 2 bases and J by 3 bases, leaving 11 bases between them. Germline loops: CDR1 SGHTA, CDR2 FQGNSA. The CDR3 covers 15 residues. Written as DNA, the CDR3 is TGTGCCAGCAGCTTACTAGGGGCAGGTGGAAACACCATATATTTT. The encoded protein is CASSLLGAGGNTIYF.

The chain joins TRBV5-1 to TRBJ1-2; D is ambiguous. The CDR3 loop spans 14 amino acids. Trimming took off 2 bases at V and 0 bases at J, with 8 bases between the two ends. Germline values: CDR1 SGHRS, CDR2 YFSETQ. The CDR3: CASSFGSANYGYTF. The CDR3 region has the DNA TGCGCCAGCAGCTTTGGCTCAGCTAACTATGGCTACACCTTC.

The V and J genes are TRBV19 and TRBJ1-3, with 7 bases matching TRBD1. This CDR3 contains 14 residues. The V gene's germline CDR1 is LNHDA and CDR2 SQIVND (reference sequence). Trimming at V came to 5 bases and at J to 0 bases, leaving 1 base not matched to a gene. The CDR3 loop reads CASSRTGSGNTIYF. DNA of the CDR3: TGTGCCAGTAGTCGGACAGGCTCTGGAAACACCATATATTTT. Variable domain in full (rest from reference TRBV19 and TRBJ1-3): DGGITQSPKYLFRKEGQNVTLSCEQNLNHDAMYWYRQDPGQGLRLIYYSQIVNDFQKGDIAEGYSVSREKKESFPLTVTSAQKNPTAFYLCASSRTGSGNTIYFGEGSWLTVV.

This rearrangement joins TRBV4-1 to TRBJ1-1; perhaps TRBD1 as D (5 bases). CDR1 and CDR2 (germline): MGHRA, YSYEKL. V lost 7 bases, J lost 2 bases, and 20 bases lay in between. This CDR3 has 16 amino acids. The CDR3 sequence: CASTFGRQGGNTEAFF. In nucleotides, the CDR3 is TGCGCCAGCACGTTTGGTAGGCAGGGCGGAAACACTGAAGCTTTCTTT.

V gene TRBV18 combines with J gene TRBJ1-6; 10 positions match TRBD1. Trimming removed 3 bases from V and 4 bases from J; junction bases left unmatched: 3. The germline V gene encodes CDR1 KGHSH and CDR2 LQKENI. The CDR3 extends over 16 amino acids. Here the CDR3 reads CASSPGTGVYNSPLHF. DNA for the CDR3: TGTGCCAGCTCACCCGGGACAGGGGTTTATAATTCACCCCTCCACTTT.

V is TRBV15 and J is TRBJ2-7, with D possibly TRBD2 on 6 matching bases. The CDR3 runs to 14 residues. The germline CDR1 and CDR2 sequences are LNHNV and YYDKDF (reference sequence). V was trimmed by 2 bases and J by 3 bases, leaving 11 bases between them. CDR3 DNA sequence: TGTGCCACCAGCAGACCCGGGGGAGTCTACGAGCAGTACTTC. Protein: CATSRPGGVYEQYF.

CDR3 bases: TGTGCCAGCTCTCTGACAGCGAACACTGAAGCTTTCTTT. Protein product: CASSLTANTEAFF. The chain has TRBV18 and TRBJ1-1; perhaps TRBD1 as D (5 bases). V was trimmed by 6 bases and J by 1 base, leaving 9 bases between them. This CDR3 spans 13 amino acids. The germline V gene has CDR1 KGHSH and CDR2 LQKENI.

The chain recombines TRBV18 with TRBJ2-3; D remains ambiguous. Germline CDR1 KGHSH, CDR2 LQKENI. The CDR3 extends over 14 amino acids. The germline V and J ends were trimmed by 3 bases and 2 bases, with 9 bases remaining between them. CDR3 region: CASSPLSDTDTQYF. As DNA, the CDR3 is TGTGCCAGCTCACCCCTCAGCGACACAGATACGCAGTATTTT. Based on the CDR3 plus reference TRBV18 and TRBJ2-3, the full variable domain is NAGVMQNPRHLVRRRGQEARLRCSPMKGHSHVYWYRQLPEEGLKFMVYLQKENIIDESGMPKERFSAEFPKEGPSILRIQQVVRGDSAAYFCASSPLSDTDTQYFGPGTRLTVL.

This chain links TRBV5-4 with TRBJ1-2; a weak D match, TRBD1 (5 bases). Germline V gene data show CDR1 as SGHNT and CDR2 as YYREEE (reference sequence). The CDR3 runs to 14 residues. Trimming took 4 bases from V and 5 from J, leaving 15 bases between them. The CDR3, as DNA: TGTGCCAGCAGCCCCGCTGGGGCCCGATATGGCTACACCTTC. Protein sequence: CASSPAGARYGYTF.

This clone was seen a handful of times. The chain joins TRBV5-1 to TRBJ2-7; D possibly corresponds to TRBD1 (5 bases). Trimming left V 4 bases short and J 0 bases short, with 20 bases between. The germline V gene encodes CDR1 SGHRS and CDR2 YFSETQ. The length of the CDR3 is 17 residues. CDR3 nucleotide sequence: TGCGCCAGCAGCCCGGTAGGGGCTCCCGAACTCTCCTACGAGCAGTACTTC. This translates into CASSPVGAPELSYEQYF.

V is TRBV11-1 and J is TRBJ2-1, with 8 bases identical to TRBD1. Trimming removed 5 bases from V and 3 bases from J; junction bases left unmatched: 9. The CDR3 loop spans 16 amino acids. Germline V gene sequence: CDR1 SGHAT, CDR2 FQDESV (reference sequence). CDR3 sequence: CASSRLGQGYYNEQFF. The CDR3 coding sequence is TGTGCCAGCAGCCGTTTAGGACAGGGATACTACAATGAGCAGTTCTTC.

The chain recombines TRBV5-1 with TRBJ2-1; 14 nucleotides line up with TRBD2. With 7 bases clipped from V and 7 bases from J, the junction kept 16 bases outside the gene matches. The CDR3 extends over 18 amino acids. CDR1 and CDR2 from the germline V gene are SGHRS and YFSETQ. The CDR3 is CASALSGTSGSGVNEQFF. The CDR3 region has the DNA TGCGCCAGCGCTCTTTCCGGGACTAGCGGGAGTGGTGTGAATGAGCAGTTCTTC.

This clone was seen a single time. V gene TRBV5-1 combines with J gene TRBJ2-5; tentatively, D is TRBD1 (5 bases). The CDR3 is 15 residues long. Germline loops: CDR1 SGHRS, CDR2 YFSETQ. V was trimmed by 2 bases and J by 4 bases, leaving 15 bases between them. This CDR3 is CASSFQGYRSETQYF. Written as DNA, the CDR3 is TGCGCCAGCAGCTTCCAGGGATATAGGTCAGAGACCCAGTACTTC.